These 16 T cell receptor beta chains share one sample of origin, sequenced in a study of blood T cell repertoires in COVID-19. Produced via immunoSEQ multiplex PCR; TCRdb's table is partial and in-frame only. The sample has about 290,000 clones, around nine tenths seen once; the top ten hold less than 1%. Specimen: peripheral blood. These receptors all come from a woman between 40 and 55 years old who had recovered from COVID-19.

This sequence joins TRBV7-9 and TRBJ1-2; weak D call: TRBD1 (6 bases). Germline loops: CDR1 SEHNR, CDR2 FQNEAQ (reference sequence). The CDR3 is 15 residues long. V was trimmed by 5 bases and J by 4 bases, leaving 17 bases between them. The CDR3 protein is CASSLGQATIYGYTF. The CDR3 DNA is TGTGCCAGCAGCCTGGGACAAGCAACGATCTATGGCTACACCTTC. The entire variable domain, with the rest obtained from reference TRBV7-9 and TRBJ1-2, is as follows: DTGVSQNPRHKITKRGQNVTFRCDPISEHNRLYWYRQTLGQGPEFLTYFQNEAQLEKSRLLSDRFSAERPKGSFSTLEIQRTEQGDSAMYLCASSLGQATIYGYTFGSGTRLTVV.

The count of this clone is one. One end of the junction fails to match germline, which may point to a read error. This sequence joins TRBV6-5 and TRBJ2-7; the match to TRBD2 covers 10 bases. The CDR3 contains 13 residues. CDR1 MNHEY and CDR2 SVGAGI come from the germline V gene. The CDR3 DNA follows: TGTGCCAGCAGTCCTAGCGGGAGCTCCCTTATACACTTC. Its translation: CASSPSGSSLIHF.

The CDR3 DNA is TGCGCCAGCAGCTTGGGACAGGAACCCTACGAGCAGTACTTC. It is translated as CASSLGQEPYEQYF. The chain has TRBV5-1 and TRBJ2-7; possibly TRBD1 for D (6 bases). Trimming shortened V by 0 bases and J by 2 bases, and 9 bases separated the two germline ends. CDR1 and CDR2 from the germline V gene are SGHRS and YFSETQ. This CDR3 region has 14 residues.

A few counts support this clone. CDR3 protein: CASSRQGPPYEQYF. In DNA form, the CDR3 reads TGTGCCAGCAGCCGACAGGGCCCCCCCTACGAGCAGTACTTC. The V call is TRBV5-4, the J call TRBJ2-7; 7 bases map to TRBD1. The CDR3 loop spans 14 amino acids. Looked up from germline, CDR1 is SGHNT and CDR2 is YYREEE (reference sequence). Trimming at V came to 4 bases and at J to 2 bases, leaving 6 bases not matched to a gene.

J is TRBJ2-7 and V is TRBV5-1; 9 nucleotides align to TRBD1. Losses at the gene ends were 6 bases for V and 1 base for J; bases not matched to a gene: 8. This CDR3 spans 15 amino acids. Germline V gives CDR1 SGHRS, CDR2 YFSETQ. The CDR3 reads CASMDWTGVSYEQYF. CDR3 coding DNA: TGCGCCAGCATGGACTGGACAGGGGTTTCCTACGAGCAGTACTTC.

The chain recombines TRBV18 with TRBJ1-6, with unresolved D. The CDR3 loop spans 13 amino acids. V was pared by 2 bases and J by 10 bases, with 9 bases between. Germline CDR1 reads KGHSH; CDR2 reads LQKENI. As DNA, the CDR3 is TGTGCCAGCTCACCATCGGAGCGCTCACCCCTCCACTTT. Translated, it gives CASSPSERSPLHF. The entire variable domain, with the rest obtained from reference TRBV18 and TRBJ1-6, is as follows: NAGVMQNPRHLVRRRGQEARLRCSPMKGHSHVYWYRQLPEEGLKFMVYLQKENIIDESGMPKERFSAEFPKEGPSILRIQQVVRGDSAAYFCASSPSERSPLHFGNGTRLTVT.

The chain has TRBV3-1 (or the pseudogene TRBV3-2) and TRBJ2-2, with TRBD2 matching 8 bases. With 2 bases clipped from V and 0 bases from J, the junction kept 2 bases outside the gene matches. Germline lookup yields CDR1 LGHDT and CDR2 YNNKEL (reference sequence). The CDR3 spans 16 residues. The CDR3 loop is CASSQFSGANTGELFF. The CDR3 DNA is TGTGCCAGCAGCCAATTTAGCGGGGCGAACACCGGGGAGCTGTTTTTT.

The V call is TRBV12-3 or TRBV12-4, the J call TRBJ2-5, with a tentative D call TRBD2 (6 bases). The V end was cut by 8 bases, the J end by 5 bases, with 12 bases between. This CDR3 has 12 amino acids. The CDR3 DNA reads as TGTGCCAGCTCTATGGGACTGGAGACCCAGTACTTC. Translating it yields CASSMGLETQYF.

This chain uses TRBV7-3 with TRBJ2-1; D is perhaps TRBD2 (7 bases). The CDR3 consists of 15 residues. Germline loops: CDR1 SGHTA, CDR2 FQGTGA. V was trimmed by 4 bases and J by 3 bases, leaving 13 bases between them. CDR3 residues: CASSSTRGGYNEQFF. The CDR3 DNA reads TGTGCCAGCAGCTCTACTAGGGGGGGCTACAATGAGCAGTTCTTC.

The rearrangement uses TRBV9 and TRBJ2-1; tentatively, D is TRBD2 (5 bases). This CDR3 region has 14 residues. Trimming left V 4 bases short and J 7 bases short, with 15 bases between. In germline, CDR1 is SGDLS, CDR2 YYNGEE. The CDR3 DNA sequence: TGTGCCAGCAGCCCGGGCCCCCCGGGGAATGAGCAGTTCTTC. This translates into CASSPGPPGNEQFF.

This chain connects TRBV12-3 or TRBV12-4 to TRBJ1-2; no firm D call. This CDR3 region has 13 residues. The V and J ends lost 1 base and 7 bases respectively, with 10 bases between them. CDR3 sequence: CASSLGRLTGYTF. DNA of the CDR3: TGTGCCAGCAGTTTAGGGCGGCTGACTGGCTACACCTTC.

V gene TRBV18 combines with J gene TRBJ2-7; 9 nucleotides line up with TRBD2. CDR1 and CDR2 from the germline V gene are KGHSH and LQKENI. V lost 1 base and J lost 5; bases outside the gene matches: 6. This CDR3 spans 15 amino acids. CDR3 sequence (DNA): TGTGCCAGCTCACCACAGGGACTAGCAGGCCACGAGCAGTACTTC. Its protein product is CASSPQGLAGHEQYF.

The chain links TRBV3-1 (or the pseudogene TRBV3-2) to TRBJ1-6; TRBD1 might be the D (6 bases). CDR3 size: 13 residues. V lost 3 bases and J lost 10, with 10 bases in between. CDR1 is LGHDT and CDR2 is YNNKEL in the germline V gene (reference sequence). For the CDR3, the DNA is TGTGCCAGCAGCCACGAGGGGGACTCACCCCTCCACTTT. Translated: CASSHEGDSPLHF.

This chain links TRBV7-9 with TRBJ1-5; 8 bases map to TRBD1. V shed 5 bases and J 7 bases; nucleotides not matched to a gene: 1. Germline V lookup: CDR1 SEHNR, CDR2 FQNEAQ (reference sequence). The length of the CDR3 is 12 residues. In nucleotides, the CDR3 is TGTGCCAGCAGCACAGGGGGACAGCCCCAGCATTTT. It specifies CASSTGGQPQHF.

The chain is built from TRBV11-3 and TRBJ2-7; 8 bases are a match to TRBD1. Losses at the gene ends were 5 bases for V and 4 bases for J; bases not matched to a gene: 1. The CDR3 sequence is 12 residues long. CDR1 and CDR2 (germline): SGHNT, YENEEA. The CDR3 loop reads CASSHRGYEQYF. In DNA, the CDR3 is TGTGCCAGCAGCCACAGGGGGTACGAGCAGTACTTC.

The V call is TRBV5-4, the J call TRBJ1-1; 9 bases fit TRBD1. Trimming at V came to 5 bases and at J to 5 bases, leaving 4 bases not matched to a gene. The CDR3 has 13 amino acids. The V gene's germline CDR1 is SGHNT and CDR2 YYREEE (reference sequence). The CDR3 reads CASRYDRGTEAFF. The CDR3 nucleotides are TGTGCCAGCAGGTATGACAGGGGGACTGAAGCTTTCTTT. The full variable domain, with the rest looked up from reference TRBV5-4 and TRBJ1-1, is ETGVTQSPTHLIKTRGQQVTLRCSSQSGHNTVSWYQQALGQGPQFIFQYYREEENGRGNFPPRFSGLQFPNYSSELNVNALELDDSALYLCASRYDRGTEAFFGQGTRLTVV.